Presented here are 9 T cell receptor beta chains from one specimen sequenced in a study of T cell responses to AZD1222 COVID-19 vaccine. Some clones are missing from TCRdb's copy, which holds only in-frame ones; the method was immunoSEQ multiplex PCR. The table records approximately 190,000 clones, approximately 94% of them present only once. Sequencing used peripheral blood, obtained 28 days after the second AZD1222 dose. The receptors come from an adult who received the AZD1222 COVID-19 vaccine.

The sample holds a few counts of this clone. The chain joins TRBV28 to TRBJ1-3; TRBD1 is a possible D gene (5 bases). Per the germline V gene, CDR1 is MDHEN and CDR2 is SYDVKM. The CDR3 extends over 15 amino acids. Trimming took off 6 bases at V and 2 bases at J, with 14 bases between the two ends. This CDR3 reads CASRLQGLPGNTIYF. DNA for the CDR3: TGTGCCAGCAGGCTGCAGGGACTGCCTGGAAACACCATATATTTT.

This chain connects TRBV2 to TRBJ2-7, with 9 positions matching TRBD1. After removal of 9 bases from V and 0 bases from J, the junction contained 15 bases not matched to a gene. From germline, CDR1 is SNHLY and CDR2 FYNNEI. This CDR3 spans 17 amino acids. The CDR3 DNA is TGTGCCAGAGCCGGGACAGGGTACTTGCGGGACTCCTACGAGCAGTACTTC. This encodes CARAGTGYLRDSYEQYF.

In its sample, this clone was seen a few times. This sequence joins TRBV7-9 and TRBJ1-1, with D unresolved. The V end was cut by 6 bases, the J end by 7 bases, with 12 bases between. CDR3 size: 12 residues. Germline values: CDR1 SEHNR, CDR2 FQNEAQ (reference sequence). The CDR3 bases are TGTGCCAGCAGAAATATACCCGTTGAAGCTTTCTTT. Its protein is CASRNIPVEAFF.

The chain recombines TRBV2 with TRBJ2-5, with 8 bases fitting TRBD2. The germline CDR1 and CDR2 sequences are SNHLY and FYNNEI. This CDR3 spans 15 amino acids. Unmatched junction bases numbered 9, after V lost 4 bases and J lost 5 bases. CDR3 sequence: CASSGPAGVWETQYF. The CDR3 bases are TGTGCCAGCAGTGGACCAGCGGGGGTCTGGGAGACCCAGTACTTC.

The chain uses TRBV19 and TRBJ1-5; 8 nucleotides align to TRBD1. V lost 6 bases and J lost 0; bases outside the gene matches: 7. This CDR3 is 16 amino acids long. Per germline, CDR1 LNHDA and CDR2 SQIVND (reference sequence). CDR3 nucleotide sequence: TGTGCCAGTAGCCCCCACGGACAGGGTAGCAATCAGCCCCAGCATTTT. It encodes CASSPHGQGSNQPQHF.

The chain combines TRBV19 with TRBJ1-1; 9 bases match TRBD1. The length of the CDR3 is 15 residues. Germline CDR1 and CDR2: LNHDA and SQIVND (reference sequence). With 9 bases clipped from V and 6 bases from J, the junction kept 14 bases outside the gene matches. As DNA, the CDR3 is TGTGCCAGCTCCGGGACAGGGTATGCAGGGGCTGAAGCTTTCTTT. Amino acids: CASSGTGYAGAEAFF.

The chain recombines TRBV9 with TRBJ2-7; maybe TRBD1 (6 bases). This CDR3 is 13 amino acids long. The V end was cut by 2 bases, the J end by 5 bases, with 11 bases between. The germline V gene encodes CDR1 SGDLS and CDR2 YYNGEE. In DNA, the CDR3 is TGTGCCAGCAGCGTGCCAGGGGTTAACGAGCAGTACTTC. Protein sequence: CASSVPGVNEQYF.

The table lists this clone with a count of one. This chain joins TRBV28 and TRBJ1-5; the match to TRBD1 covers 7 bases. V shed 9 bases and J 0 bases; nucleotides not matched to a gene: 11. This CDR3 spans 16 amino acids. Per germline, CDR1 MDHEN and CDR2 SYDVKM. The CDR3 DNA sequence: TGTGCCAGTAAACTACCGGGACAGAATAGCAATCAGCCCCAGCATTTT. It encodes CASKLPGQNSNQPQHF.

The chain carries TRBV9 and TRBJ2-5, with a tentative D call TRBD2 (5 bases). Germline CDR1 SGDLS, CDR2 YYNGEE. V was cut by 0 bases and J by 2 bases, with 23 bases left in between. CDR3 size: 19 residues. The CDR3 coding sequence is TGTGCCAGCAGCGTAGGTACCCAGTACGGAGGCCTAAGACAAGAGACCCAGTACTTC. This sequence encodes CASSVGTQYGGLRQETQYF.